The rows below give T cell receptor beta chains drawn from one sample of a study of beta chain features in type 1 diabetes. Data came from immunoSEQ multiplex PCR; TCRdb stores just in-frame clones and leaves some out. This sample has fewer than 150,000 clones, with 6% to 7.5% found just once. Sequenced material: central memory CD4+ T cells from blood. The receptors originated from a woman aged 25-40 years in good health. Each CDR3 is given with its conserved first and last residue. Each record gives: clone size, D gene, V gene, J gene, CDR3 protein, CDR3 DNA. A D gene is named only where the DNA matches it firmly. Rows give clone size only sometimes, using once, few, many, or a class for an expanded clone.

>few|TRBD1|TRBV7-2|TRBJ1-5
CASSPNDRGRGQPQHF
TGTGCCAGCAGCCCCAACGACAGGGGGCGAGGGCAGCCCCAGCATTTT
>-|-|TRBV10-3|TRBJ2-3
CAIAGRDSADTQYF
TGTGCCATCGCTGGCAGGGATTCGGCAGATACGCAGTATTTT
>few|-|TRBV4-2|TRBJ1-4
CASGRGGTNEKLFF
TGTGCCAGCGGTAGGGGAGGAACTAATGAAAAACTGTTTTTT
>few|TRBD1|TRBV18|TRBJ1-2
CASSPPGQGRKDYGYTF
TGTGCCAGCTCACCCCCGGGACAGGGTAGAAAGGACTATGGCTACACCTTC
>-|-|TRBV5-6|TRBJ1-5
CASSLGGHSNQPQHF
TGTGCCAGCAGCCTGGGGGGGCATAGCAATCAGCCCCAGCATTTT
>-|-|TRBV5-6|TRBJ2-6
CASSPGPGANVLTF
TGTGCCAGCAGCCCGGGTCCTGGGGCCAACGTCCTGACTTTC
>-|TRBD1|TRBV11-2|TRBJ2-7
CASSLGEGAHRYEQYF
TGTGCCAGCAGCTTAGGCGAGGGGGCGCATCGGTACGAGCAGTACTTC
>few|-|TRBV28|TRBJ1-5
CASSLAGAFNQPQHF
TGTGCCAGCAGTTTGGCAGGTGCTTTCAATCAGCCCCAGCATTTT
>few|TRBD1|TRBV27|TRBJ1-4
CASRTGVNEKLFF
TGTGCCAGCAGGACAGGGGTTAATGAAAAACTGTTTTTT
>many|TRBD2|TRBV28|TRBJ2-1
CASSSPLAGSYNEQFF
TGTGCCAGCAGTTCCCCACTAGCGGGATCCTACAATGAGCAGTTCTTC
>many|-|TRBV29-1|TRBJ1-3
CSVDLRNTIYF
TGCAGCGTTGACCTCCGTAACACCATATATTTT
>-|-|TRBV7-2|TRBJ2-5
CASSLGGGRETQYF
TGTGCCAGCAGCTTAGGGGGGGGCCGTGAGACCCAGTACTTC
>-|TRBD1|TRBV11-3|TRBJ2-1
CASRTGSYNEQFF
TGTGCCAGCAGGACAGGGTCCTACAATGAGCAGTTCTTC
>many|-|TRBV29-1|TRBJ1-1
CSVDRADLNTEAFF
TGCAGCGTTGACAGGGCGGATTTGAACACTGAAGCTTTCTTT
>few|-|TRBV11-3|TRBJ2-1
CASSTAGVHEQFF
TGTGCCAGCAGCACCGCAGGGGTCCATGAGCAGTTCTTC
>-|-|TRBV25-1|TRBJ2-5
CASRATGLGETQYF
TGTGCCAGCCGGGCAACGGGACTGGGAGAGACCCAGTACTTC
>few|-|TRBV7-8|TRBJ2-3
CASSLWRGPTDTQYF
TGTGCCAGCAGCTTATGGCGGGGTCCCACAGATACGCAGTATTTT
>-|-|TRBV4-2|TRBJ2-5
CASSQEGVIPKRETQYF
TGTGCCAGCAGCCAAGAAGGGGTAATCCCTAAGAGAGAGACCCAGTACTTC
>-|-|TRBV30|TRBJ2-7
CAWSVTRNYEQYF
TGTGCCTGGAGTGTAACGAGAAACTACGAGCAGTACTTC
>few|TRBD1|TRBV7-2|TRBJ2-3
CASSLTGQYTDTQYF
TGTGCCAGCAGCCTAACGGGACAGTACACAGATACGCAGTATTTT
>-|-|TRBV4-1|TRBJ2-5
CASSQQTGSKGETQYF
TGCGCCAGCAGCCAACAAACAGGGTCTAAGGGTGAGACCCAGTACTTC
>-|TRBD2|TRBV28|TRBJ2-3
CASTPSGLAGGPTDTQYF
TGTGCCAGCACCCCTAGCGGACTAGCGGGAGGACCCACAGATACGCAGTATTTT
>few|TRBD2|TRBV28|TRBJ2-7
CATRLTSTHEQYF
TGTGCCACCAGACTGACTAGCACCCACGAGCAGTACTTC
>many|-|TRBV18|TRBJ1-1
CASSPPGLIHTEAFF
TGTGCCAGCTCACCACCGGGCCTCATCCACACTGAAGCTTTCTTT
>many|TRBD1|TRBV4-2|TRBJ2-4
CASSQDRGQGGLNIQYF
TGTGCCAGCAGCCAAGATAGGGGACAGGGCGGCCTAAACATTCAGTACTTC
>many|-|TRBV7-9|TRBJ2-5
CASSLAGASETQYF
TGTGCCAGCAGCTTAGCCGGTGCGTCGGAGACCCAGTACTTC
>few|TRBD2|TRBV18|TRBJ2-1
CATSASGTWDEQFF
TGTGCCACGTCGGCTAGCGGGACTTGGGATGAGCAGTTCTTC
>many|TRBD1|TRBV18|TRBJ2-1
CASSPGQGDNEQFF
TGTGCCAGCTCACCCGGACAGGGGGACAATGAGCAGTTCTTC
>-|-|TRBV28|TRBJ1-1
CASRWGQTNTEAFF
TGTGCCAGCAGGTGGGGACAAACGAACACTGAAGCTTTCTTT
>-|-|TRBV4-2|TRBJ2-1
CASSQGGRSYNEQFF
TGTGCCAGCAGCCAAGGTGGGAGATCCTACAATGAGCAGTTCTTC
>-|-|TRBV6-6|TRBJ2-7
CASSSWGVEQYF
TGTGCCAGCAGTTCATGGGGGGTCGAGCAGTACTTC
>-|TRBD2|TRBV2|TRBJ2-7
CASQTSWISYEQYF
TGTGCCAGTCAGACTAGCTGGATCTCCTACGAGCAGTACTTC